This TCR beta chain was captured in a study of post-analysis software for immune sequencing data. The V gene's germline CDR1 is MGHRA and CDR2 YSYEKL. V lost 2 bases to trimming and J lost 7 bases, with 18 bases between them. The CDR3 totals 16 residues. General observations from the study: In patients, about 5 TRBV segments were more frequent than in controls, with TRBV5-6, TRBV5-1 and TRBV20-1 among them.

The TCR beta cDNA libraries contained unique molecular identifiers. Via MiXCR, TCRdb re-called the PCR reads, giving one row per CDR3 protein. The sample includes hundreds of thousands of distinct CDR3 sequences, less than 35% of them seen just once. A word on this clonotype: What it recognizes is unknown.

Sequenced material: blood. J is TRBJ1-5 and V is TRBV4-1; a possible D gene is TRBD1 (5 bases). This clonotype was obtained from a girl aged 5-17 years with multiple sclerosis. This CDR3 reads CASSQRDSPRRQPQHF. CDR3 DNA sequence: TGCGCCAGCAGCCAACGTGACAGCCCAAGACGGCAGCCCCAGCATTTT.